This T cell receptor beta chain was documented in a study of blood T cell repertoires in COVID-19. Study as a whole: Material from acute and convalescent COVID-19 was sourced from the United States, Italy and Spain. The cDNA or gDNA used as material had been derived from T cells, B-cell-depleted T cells, or PBMCs.

Authors' analysis steps: Scientists estimated how many nucleated cells there were by amplifying reference gene primers. Here immunoSEQ multiplex PCR was the method, and the copy in TCRdb shows in-frame clones only, minus some. From that table come the V and J calls and clone size; the DNA was used to work out D and trimming. Of tens of thousands of clones listed, around 79% are singletons. The V gene end was trimmed by 5 bases and the J gene end by 9 bases; junction bases not matched to a gene: 12. CDR3 length: 15 residues. Germline CDR1 and CDR2: LNHNV and YYDKDF (reference sequence). This receptor was identified in a man aged 60-69 years with active or convalescent COVID-19. This chain uses TRBV15 with TRBJ2-7, with 11 bases fitting TRBD1. Sequencing was carried out using peripheral blood. The DNA for the CDR3 is TGTGCCACCAGCGCCGCCGGGACAGGGGGTGTTGGGCAGTACTTC. This encodes CATSAAGTGGVGQYF.